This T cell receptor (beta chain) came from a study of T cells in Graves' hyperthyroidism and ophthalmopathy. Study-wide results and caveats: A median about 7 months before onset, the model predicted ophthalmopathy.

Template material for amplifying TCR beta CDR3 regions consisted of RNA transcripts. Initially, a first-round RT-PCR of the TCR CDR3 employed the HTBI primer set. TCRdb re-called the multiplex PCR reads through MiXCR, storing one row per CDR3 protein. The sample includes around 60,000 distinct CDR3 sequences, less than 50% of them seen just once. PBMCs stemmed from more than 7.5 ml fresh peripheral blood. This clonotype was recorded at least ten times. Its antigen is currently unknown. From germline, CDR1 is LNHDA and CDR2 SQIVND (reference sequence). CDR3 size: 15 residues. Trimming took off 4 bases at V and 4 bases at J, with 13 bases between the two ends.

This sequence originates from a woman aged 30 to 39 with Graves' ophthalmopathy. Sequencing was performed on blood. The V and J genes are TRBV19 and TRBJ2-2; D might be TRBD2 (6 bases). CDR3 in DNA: TGTGCCAGTAGTACTTCAGCGGGTGGCACCGGGGAGCTGTTTTTT. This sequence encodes CASSTSAGGTGELFF.